This TCR beta chain was found in a study of OX40 agonist ivuxolimab in advanced cancers. As for the study in general: Partial responses were achieved by three patients: one hepatocellular carcinoma, two cutaneous melanoma. Study-level results: Expanded clones belonging to CD8+ T cells outnumbered, on average, those of CD4+.

As regards this clone: As yet, its antigen is unknown.

The table came from immunoSEQ multiplex PCR; TCRdb's copy has only in-frame clones and leaves some out. The sample has approximately 90,000 clones, 75% to 90% seen once. V was clipped by 6 bases and J by 0 bases, with 12 bases between them. This CDR3 comprises 15 residues. Germline CDR1 reads MNHNY; CDR2 reads SVGAGI (reference sequence). This receptor was identified in an adult with an advanced solid tumor such as melanoma, head and neck, liver or kidney cancer. V and J are TRBV6-6 and TRBJ1-5; D is uncertain. Source: CD4+ or CD8+ T cells sorted from blood, taken in a trial of the OX40 agonist ivuxolimab. The CDR3 DNA reads as TGTGCCAGCAGCTCGGACGGGTATAGCAATCAGCCCCAGCATTTT. As protein: CASSSDGYSNQPQHF.